The 25 T cell receptor beta chains presented below share a single source sample, sequenced in a study of siplizumab effects on memory and regulatory T cells. TCRdb keeps only in-frame clones here, not all; method: immunoSEQ multiplex PCR. The sample includes some 100,000 clones, 75% to 95% of them seen just once. Specimen: CD4+ T cells sorted from blood. Every receptor here comes from a human donor in good health.

This clone was seen ten or more times. V is TRBV27 and J is TRBJ1-2, with 7 bases lining up with TRBD1. The length of the CDR3 is 15 residues. Germline CDR1 MNHEY, CDR2 SMNVEV (reference sequence). V lost 4 bases and J lost 3; bases outside the gene matches: 8. CDR3 region: CASSSRGRGDYGYTF. The CDR3 nucleotides are TGTGCCAGCAGTTCGAGGGGGCGAGGGGACTATGGCTACACCTTC.

The genes are TRBV7-2 and TRBJ2-7; D is perhaps TRBD2 (6 bases). Germline V lookup: CDR1 SGHTA, CDR2 FQGNSA. The CDR3 totals 17 residues. V was cut by 1 base and J by 1 base, with 17 bases left in between. In DNA form, the CDR3 reads TGTGCCAGCAGCTTAGTAGCCGATGGGGACTGGTCCTACGAGCAGTACTTC. This codes for CASSLVADGDWSYEQYF.

V usage is TRBV9 and J usage is TRBJ2-3, with TRBD2 matching over 9 bases. J was trimmed by 4 bases and V by 0 bases; bases with no gene match: 6. The CDR3 runs to 16 residues. Germline lookup yields CDR1 SGDLS and CDR2 YYNGEE. CDR3: CASSVGRGGAADTQYF. CDR3 DNA sequence: TGTGCCAGCAGCGTAGGACGCGGGGGGGCCGCAGATACGCAGTATTTT.

In its sample, this clone was seen a few times. V is TRBV18 and J is TRBJ2-7; a weak D match, TRBD1 (6 bases). Germline V gives CDR1 KGHSH, CDR2 LQKENI. The CDR3 has 16 residues. Trimming shortened V by 3 bases and J by 0 bases, and 15 bases separated the two germline ends. For the CDR3, the DNA is TGTGCCAGCTCACCTTATACAGGGAAAGACTCCTACGAGCAGTACTTC. It encodes CASSPYTGKDSYEQYF.

The chain carries TRBV13 and TRBJ2-7; 10 bases fit TRBD2. This CDR3 spans 13 amino acids. Germline CDR1 PRHDT, CDR2 FYEKMQ (reference sequence). Trimming at V came to 10 bases and at J to 4 bases, leaving 7 bases not matched to a gene. The CDR3 nucleotides are TGTGCCACCCAACTAGCGGGGACTTACGAGCAGTACTTC. Protein sequence: CATQLAGTYEQYF.

The V and J genes are TRBV5-5 and TRBJ1-1; no reliable D call. This CDR3 has 13 residues. Trimming removed 4 bases from V and 3 bases from J, with 10 bases in between. The germline CDR1 and CDR2 sequences are SGHKS and YYEKEE (reference sequence). The CDR3 region is CASSRAADTEAFF. The CDR3 bases are TGTGCCAGCAGCCGGGCGGCGGACACTGAAGCTTTCTTT.

This clone was counted between two and nine times. The rearrangement uses TRBV12-5 and TRBJ2-2, with 9 bases identical to TRBD1. This CDR3 has 15 amino acids. The germline V gene has CDR1 LGHNT and CDR2 FRNRAP. Losses at the gene ends were 4 bases for V and 5 bases for J; bases not matched to a gene: 5. The chain's CDR3 is CASGSGQGSTGELFF. CDR3 in DNA: TGTGCTAGTGGTTCGGGACAGGGATCAACCGGGGAGCTGTTTTTT.

This chain connects TRBV7-2 to TRBJ2-1, with 9 bases aligning to TRBD2. Germline loops: CDR1 SGHTA, CDR2 FQGNSA. J gave up 11 bases and V 8 bases, and 13 bases lay outside the gene matches. This CDR3 comprises 14 residues. CDR3 nucleotide sequence: TGTGCCAGCCCATCCCCTGGGCTAGCGGGGCAGCAGTTCTTC. It translates to CASPSPGLAGQQFF.

This clone is a singleton in its sample. The chain combines TRBV19 with TRBJ2-7; 7 bases agree with TRBD1. The CDR3 covers 14 residues. V lost 4 bases and J lost 2; bases outside the gene matches: 5. Per the germline V gene, CDR1 is LNHDA and CDR2 is SQIVND (reference sequence). CDR3: CASSSGQVPYEQYF. The DNA for the CDR3 is TGTGCCAGTAGTAGTGGACAGGTGCCCTACGAGCAGTACTTC.

The chain joins TRBV6-5 to TRBJ1-1; D not resolved. This CDR3 is 12 amino acids long. From germline, CDR1 is MNHEY and CDR2 SVGAGI. Deletions cut 0 bases from V and 1 base from J, with 0 bases between. CDR3 residues: CASSYSNTEAFF. The CDR3 bases are TGTGCCAGCAGTTACTCGAACACTGAAGCTTTCTTT.

This chain uses TRBV2 with TRBJ1-5; no clear D gene. Germline V lookup: CDR1 SNHLY, CDR2 FYNNEI. V lost 0 bases and J lost 3, with 18 bases in between. CDR3 length: 18 residues. CDR3 nucleotides: TGTGCCAGCAGTGAAGCGCAAAGGTTCGGAGGGCCCAATCAGCCCCAGCATTTT. Translation: CASSEAQRFGGPNQPQHF.

The chain couples TRBV4-1 to TRBJ2-3; 8 nucleotides match TRBD2. Germline V gene sequence: CDR1 MGHRA, CDR2 YSYEKL. The CDR3 has 16 amino acids. V was clipped by 5 bases and J by 3 bases; unmatched bases: 10. The CDR3 protein is CASSSRGAGETDTQYF. For the CDR3, the DNA is TGCGCCAGCAGCTCCCGGGGAGCGGGGGAGACAGATACGCAGTATTTT.

V is TRBV5-4 and J is TRBJ2-3; the D is unclear. This CDR3 contains 14 residues. V shed 4 bases and J shed 4 bases, with 13 bases lying between them. Germline V gene lookup returns CDR1 SGHNT and CDR2 YYREEE (reference sequence). The DNA for the CDR3 is TGTGCCAGCAGCGTAGACCGGTTCTCAGATACGCAGTATTTT. Encoded protein: CASSVDRFSDTQYF.

The gene calls are TRBV5-5 and TRBJ2-1; D not resolved. Per germline, CDR1 SGHKS and CDR2 YYEKEE (reference sequence). V was shortened by 0 bases and J by 5 bases, with 12 bases between the two germline ends. The CDR3 consists of 15 residues. In nucleotides, the CDR3 is TGTGCCAGCAGCTTGGTGGAAGTACAAAACAATGAGCAGTTCTTC. It is translated as CASSLVEVQNNEQFF.

The chain joins TRBV11-2 to TRBJ1-1, with D hard to call. Germline loops: CDR1 SGHAT, CDR2 FQNNGV. Trimming took off 3 bases at V and 2 bases at J, with 7 bases between the two ends. The CDR3 length is 13 residues. The CDR3 DNA reads as TGTGCCAGCAGCTTGATACCTAACACTGAAGCTTTCTTT. This translates into CASSLIPNTEAFF. The full variable domain, completed using reference TRBV11-2 and TRBJ1-1, is EAGVAQSPRYKIIEKRQSVAFWCNPISGHATLYWYQQILGQGPKLLIQFQNNGVVDDSQLPKDRFSAERLKGVDSTLKIQPAKLEDSAVYLCASSLIPNTEAFFGQGTRLTVV.

The chain combines TRBV28 with TRBJ1-5, with D uncertain. The V gene's germline CDR1 is MDHEN and CDR2 SYDVKM. The CDR3 runs 13 residues. Trimming stripped 2 bases from V and 0 bases from J, with 2 bases between. The CDR3 is CASSLGSNQPQHF. Written as DNA, the CDR3 is TGTGCCAGCAGTTTAGGTAGCAATCAGCCCCAGCATTTT.

The chain employs TRBV4-3 and TRBJ1-2, with D uncertain. The V and J ends lost 4 bases and 3 bases respectively, with 15 bases between them. In germline, CDR1 is LGHNA, CDR2 YSLEER. The CDR3 contains 15 residues. The CDR3: CASSLEERTDYGYTF. CDR3 coding DNA: TGCGCCAGCAGCCTAGAAGAAAGGACGGACTATGGCTACACCTTC.

The genes are TRBV27 and TRBJ2-7; the match to TRBD1 covers 12 bases. This CDR3 region has 15 residues. Germline V lookup: CDR1 MNHEY, CDR2 SMNVEV (reference sequence). V was pared by 6 bases and J by 5 bases, with 8 bases of the junction left unmatched. The CDR3 coding sequence is TGTGCCAGCAGGGTTCCTGGGACAGGGGGCAACGAGCAGTACTTC. This translates into CASRVPGTGGNEQYF.

This chain uses TRBV4-1 with TRBJ1-1; TRBD1 might be the D (6 bases). Trimming took 0 bases from V and 3 from J, leaving 11 bases between them. Germline V gene lookup returns CDR1 MGHRA and CDR2 YSYEKL. This CDR3 has 15 residues. The CDR3: CASSQDRDIYTEAFF. The CDR3 DNA sequence: TGCGCCAGCAGCCAAGATAGGGACATCTACACTGAAGCTTTCTTT.

The V call is TRBV7-9, the J call TRBJ2-7; TRBD1 agrees at 7 bases. V was clipped by 1 base and J by 7 bases; unmatched bases: 7. Germline V lookup: CDR1 SEHNR, CDR2 FQNEAQ (reference sequence). CDR3 size: 14 residues. The CDR3 nucleotides read TGTGCCAGCAGCTTAGAACAGGGGTGGCGGGAGCAGTACTTC. Its protein product is CASSLEQGWREQYF.

A word on this clone: The junction shows a germline mismatch at one end, possibly a read error. The V and J genes are TRBV28 and TRBJ2-6, with 8 bases that match TRBD2. There are 12 residues in the CDR3. Germline V gives CDR1 MDHEN, CDR2 SYDVKM. This CDR3 reads CASSSNIAGSDF. For the CDR3, the DNA is TGTGCCAGCAGTTCAAACATAGCGGGGTCCGACTTC.

The chain carries TRBV10-3 and TRBJ2-7, with D maybe TRBD2 (5 bases). Germline CDR1 ENHRY, CDR2 SYGVKD. The V and J ends lost 0 bases and 6 bases respectively, with 9 bases between them. The CDR3 consists of 13 residues. The CDR3, as DNA: TGTGCCATCAGTGAGTCCAACGGGGTCGAGCAGTACTTC. Its translation: CAISESNGVEQYF.

Turning to this clone: Compared with germline, one end of the junction differs, possibly owing to a read error. The chain has TRBV7-3 and TRBJ2-6, with no clear D. Germline-derived CDR1 and CDR2 are SGHTA and FQGTGA. The CDR3 spans 16 residues. The CDR3: CASSLTRSSGANVLTF. In nucleotides, the CDR3 is TGTGCCAGCAGCCTAACCAGAAGCTCTGGGGCCAACGTCCTGACTTTC. Variable domain in full (rest from reference TRBV7-3 and TRBJ2-6): GAGVSQTPSNKVTEKGKYVELRCDPISGHTALYWYRQSLGQGPEFLIYFQGTGAADDSGLPNDRFFAVRPEGSVSTLKIQRTERGDSAVYLCASSLTRSSGANVLTFGAGSRLTVL.

The V gene is TRBV7-3, the J gene TRBJ1-1; unclear D gene. The CDR3 runs to 14 residues. The V end lost 1 base, the J end lost 7 bases, and 13 bases lay between the germline ends. CDR1 and CDR2 from the germline V gene are SGHTA and FQGTGA. This chain's CDR3 is CASSLIGTPGEAFF. The CDR3 nucleotides read TGTGCCAGCAGCTTAATAGGTACGCCGGGTGAAGCTTTCTTT.

A note on this clone: Other DNA sequences of this sample code for an identical CDR3. V and J are TRBV28 and TRBJ1-2; D is possibly TRBD1 (6 bases). CDR3 length: 12 amino acids. Trimming removed 7 bases from V and 2 bases from J, with 8 bases in between. Germline V gene sequence: CDR1 MDHEN, CDR2 SYDVKM. The CDR3, as DNA: TGTGCCAGCATCAGGGGCAACTATGGCTACACCTTC. Its protein product is CASIRGNYGYTF.